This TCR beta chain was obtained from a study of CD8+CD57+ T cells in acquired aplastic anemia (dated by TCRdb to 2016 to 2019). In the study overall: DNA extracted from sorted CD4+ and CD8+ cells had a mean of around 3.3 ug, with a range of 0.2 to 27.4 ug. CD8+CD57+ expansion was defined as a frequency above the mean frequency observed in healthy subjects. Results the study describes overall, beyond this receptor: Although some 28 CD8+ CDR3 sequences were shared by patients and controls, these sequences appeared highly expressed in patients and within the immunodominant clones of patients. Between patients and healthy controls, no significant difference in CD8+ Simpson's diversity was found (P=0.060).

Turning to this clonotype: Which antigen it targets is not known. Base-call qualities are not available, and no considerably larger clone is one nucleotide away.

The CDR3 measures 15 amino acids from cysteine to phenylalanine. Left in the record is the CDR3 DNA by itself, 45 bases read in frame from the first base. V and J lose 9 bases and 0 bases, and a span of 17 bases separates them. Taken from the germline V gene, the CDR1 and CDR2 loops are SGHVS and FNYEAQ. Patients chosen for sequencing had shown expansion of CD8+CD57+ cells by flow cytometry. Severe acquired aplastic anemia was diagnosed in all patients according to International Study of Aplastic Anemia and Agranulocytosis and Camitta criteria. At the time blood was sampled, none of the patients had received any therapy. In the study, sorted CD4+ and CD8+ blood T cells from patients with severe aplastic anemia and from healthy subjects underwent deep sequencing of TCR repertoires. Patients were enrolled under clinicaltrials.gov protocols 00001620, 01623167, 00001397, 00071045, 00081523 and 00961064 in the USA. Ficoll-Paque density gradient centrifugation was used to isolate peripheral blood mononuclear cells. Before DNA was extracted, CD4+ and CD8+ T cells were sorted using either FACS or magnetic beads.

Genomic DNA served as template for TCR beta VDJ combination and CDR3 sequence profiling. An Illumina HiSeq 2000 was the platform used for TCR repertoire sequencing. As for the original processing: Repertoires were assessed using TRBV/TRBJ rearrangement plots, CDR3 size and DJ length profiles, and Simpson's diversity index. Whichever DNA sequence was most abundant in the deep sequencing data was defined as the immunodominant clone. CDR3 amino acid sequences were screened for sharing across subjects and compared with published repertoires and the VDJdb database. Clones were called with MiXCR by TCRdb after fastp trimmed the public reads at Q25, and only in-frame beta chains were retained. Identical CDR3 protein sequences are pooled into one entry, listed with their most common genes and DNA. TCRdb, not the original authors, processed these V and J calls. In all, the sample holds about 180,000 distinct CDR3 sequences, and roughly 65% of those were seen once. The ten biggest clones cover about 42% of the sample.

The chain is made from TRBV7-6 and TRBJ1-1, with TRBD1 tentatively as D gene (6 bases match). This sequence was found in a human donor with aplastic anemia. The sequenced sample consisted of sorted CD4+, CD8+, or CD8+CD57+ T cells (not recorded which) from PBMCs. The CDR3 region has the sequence CASPRGGLMNTEAFF. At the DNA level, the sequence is TGTGCCAGTCCGCGCGGGGGGCTCATGAACACTGAAGCTTTCTTT.